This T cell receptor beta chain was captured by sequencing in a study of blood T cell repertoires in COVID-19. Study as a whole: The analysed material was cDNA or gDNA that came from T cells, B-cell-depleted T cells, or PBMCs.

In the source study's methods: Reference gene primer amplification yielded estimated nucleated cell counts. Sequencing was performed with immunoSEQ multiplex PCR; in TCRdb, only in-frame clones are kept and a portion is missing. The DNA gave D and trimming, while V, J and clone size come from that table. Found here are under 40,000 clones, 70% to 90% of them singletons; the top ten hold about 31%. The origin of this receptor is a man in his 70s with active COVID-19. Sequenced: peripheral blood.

Written as DNA, the CDR3 is TGTGCCAGCAGTTACCTGACAGACTCCGGGGAGCTGTTTTTT. Its translation is CASSYLTDSGELFF. The J gene is TRBJ2-2, the V gene TRBV6-2 or TRBV6-3, with D maybe TRBD1 (5 bases). This CDR3 has 14 residues. Germline assignment: CDR1 MNHEY and CDR2 SVGEGT. Between the trimmed V and J ends, which lost 2 bases and 6 bases, there was a span of 10 bases.